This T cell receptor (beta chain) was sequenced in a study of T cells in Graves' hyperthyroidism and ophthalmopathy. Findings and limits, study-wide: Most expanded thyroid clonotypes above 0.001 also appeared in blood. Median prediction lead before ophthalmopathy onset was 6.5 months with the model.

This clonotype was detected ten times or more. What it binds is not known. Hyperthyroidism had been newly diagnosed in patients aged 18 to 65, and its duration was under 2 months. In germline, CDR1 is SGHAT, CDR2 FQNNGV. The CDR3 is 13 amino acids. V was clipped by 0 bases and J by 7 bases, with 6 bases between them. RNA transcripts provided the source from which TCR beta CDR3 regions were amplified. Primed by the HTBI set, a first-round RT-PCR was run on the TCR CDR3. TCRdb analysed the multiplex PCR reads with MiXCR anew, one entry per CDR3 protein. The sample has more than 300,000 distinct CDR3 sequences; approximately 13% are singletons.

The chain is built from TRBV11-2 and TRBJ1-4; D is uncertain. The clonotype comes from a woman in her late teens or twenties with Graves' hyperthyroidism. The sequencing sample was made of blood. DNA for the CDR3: TGTGCCAGCAGCTTAGATCCGAGTGAAAAACTGTTTTTT. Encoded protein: CASSLDPSEKLFF.